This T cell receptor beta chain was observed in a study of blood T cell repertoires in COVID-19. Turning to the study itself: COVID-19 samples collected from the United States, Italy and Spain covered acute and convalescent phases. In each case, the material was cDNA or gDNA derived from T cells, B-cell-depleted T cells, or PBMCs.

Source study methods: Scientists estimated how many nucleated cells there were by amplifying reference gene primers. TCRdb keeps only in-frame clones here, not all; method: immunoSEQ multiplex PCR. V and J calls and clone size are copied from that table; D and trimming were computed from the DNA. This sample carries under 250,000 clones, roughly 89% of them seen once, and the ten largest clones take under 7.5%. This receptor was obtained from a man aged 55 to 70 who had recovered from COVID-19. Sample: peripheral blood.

The CDR3 DNA follows: TGTGCCAGCAGTGCGCAACCCGTCGACAGACCACTTTATAGCAATCAGCCCCAGCATTTT. Its translation: CASSAQPVDRPLYSNQPQHF. The chain uses TRBV6-1 and TRBJ1-5, with D perhaps TRBD1 (5 bases). The CDR3 runs to 20 residues. Trimming removed 4 bases from V and 0 bases from J, with 25 bases in between. The germline gives CDR1 MNHNS, CDR2 SASEGT.